This T cell receptor beta chain was sequenced in a study of regulatory T cells in long-lasting Graves disease. V lost 3 bases, J lost 5 bases, and 7 bases stayed unmatched. Germline V gives CDR1 SEHNR, CDR2 FQNEAQ (reference sequence). CDR3 size: 15 residues. Construction of the TCR beta libraries employed iRepertoire HTBI primers in conjunction with Arm-PCR of CDR3 regions. MiXCR, applied by TCRdb to the multiplex PCR reads, yields one record per CDR3 protein. The sample includes around 450,000 distinct CDR3 sequences, around a fifth of them seen just once. In its sample, this clonotype was seen many times. As to time point: persistent/refractory GD, antithyroid drugs over 5 years with positive TRAb. PBMCs provided the RNA from which the TCR library was made.

The starting material was peripheral blood mononuclear cells (PBMCs), obtained when the disease was refractory, from a patient treated with antithyroid drugs. This sequence joins TRBV7-9 and TRBJ2-5; 9 nucleotides agree with TRBD2. This clonotype was sampled from a female donor with Graves disease. CDR3 nucleotide sequence: TGTGCCAGCAGCTTCCTAGCGGGATCGGCGGAGACCCAGTACTTC. This sequence encodes CASSFLAGSAETQYF.